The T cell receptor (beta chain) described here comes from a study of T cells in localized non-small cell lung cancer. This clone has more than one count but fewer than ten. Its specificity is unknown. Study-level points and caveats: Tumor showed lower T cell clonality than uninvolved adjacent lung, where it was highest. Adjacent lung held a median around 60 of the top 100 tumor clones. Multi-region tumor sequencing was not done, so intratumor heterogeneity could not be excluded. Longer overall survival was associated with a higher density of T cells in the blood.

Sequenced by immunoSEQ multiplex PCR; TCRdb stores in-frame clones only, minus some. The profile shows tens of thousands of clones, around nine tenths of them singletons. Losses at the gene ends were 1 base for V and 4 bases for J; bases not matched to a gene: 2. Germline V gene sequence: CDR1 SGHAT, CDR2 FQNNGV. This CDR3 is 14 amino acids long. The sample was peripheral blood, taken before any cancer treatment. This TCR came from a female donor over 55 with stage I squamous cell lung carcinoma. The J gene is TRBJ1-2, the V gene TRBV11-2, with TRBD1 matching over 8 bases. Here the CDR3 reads CASSLVDRGYGYTF. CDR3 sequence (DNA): TGTGCCAGCAGCTTAGTCGACAGGGGCTATGGCTACACCTTC.